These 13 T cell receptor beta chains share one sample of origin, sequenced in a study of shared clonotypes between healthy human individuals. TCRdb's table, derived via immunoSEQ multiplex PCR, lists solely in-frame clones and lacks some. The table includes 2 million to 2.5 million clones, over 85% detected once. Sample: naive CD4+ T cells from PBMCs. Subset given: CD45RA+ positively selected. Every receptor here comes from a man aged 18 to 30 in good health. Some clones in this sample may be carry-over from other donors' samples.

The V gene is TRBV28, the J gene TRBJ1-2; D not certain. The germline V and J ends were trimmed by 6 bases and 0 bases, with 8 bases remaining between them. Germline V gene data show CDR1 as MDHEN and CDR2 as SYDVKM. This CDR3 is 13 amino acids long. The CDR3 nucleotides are TGTGCCAGCAGGCCGGCCGCTAACTATGGCTACACCTTC. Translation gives CASRPAANYGYTF.

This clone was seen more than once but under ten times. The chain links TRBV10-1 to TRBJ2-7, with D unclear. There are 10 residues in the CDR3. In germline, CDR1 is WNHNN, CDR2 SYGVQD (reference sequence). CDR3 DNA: TGCTCTCCCTGCGGCTACGAGCAGTACTTC. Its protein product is CSPCGYEQYF.

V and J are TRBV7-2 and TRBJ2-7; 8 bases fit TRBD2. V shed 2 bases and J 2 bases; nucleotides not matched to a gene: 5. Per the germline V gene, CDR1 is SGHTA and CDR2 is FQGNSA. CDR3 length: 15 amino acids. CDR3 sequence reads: CASSLRTSLAYEQYF. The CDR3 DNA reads TGTGCCAGCAGCTTAAGGACTAGCCTCGCCTACGAGCAGTACTTC.

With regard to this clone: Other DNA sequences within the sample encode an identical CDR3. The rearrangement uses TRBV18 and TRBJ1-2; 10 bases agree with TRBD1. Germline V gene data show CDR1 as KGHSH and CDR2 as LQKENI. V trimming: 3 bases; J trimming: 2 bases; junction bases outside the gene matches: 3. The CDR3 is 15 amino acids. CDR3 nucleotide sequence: TGTGCCAGCTCACCTTTGGGACAGGGGAACTATGGCTACACCTTC. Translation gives CASSPLGQGNYGYTF. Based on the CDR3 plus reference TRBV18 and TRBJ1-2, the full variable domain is NAGVMQNPRHLVRRRGQEARLRCSPMKGHSHVYWYRQLPEEGLKFMVYLQKENIIDESGMPKERFSAEFPKEGPSILRIQQVVRGDSAAYFCASSPLGQGNYGYTFGSGTRLTVV.

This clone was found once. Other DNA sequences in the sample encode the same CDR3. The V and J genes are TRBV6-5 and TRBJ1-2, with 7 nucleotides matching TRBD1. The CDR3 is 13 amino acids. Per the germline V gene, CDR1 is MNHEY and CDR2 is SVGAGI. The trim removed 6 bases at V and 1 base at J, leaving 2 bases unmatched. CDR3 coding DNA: TGTGCCAGCAGGTCAGGGGGTAACTATGGCTACACCTTC. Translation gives CASRSGGNYGYTF.

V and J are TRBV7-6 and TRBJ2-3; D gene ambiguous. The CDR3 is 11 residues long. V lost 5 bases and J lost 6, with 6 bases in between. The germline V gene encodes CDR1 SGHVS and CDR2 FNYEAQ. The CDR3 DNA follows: TGTGCCAGCAGCCAAGGGGATACGCAGTATTTT. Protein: CASSQGDTQYF. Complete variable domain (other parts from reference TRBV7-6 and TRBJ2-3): GAGVSQSPRYKVTKRGQDVALRCDPISGHVSLYWYRQALGQGPEFLTYFNYEAQQDKSGLPNDRFSAERPEGSISTLTIQRTEQRDSAMYRCASSQGDTQYFGPGTRLTVL.

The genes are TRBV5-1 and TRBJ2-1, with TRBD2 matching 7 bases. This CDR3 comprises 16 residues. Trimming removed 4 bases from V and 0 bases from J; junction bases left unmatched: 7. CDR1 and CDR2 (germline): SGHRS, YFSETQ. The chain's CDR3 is CASSPGGANSYNEQFF. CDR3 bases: TGCGCCAGCAGCCCGGGGGGAGCGAACTCCTACAATGAGCAGTTCTTC.

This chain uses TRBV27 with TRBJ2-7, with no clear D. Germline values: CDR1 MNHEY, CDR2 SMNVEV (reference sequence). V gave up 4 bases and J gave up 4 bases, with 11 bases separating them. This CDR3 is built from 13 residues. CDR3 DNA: TGTGCCAGCAGTTCAGGTTTTAGGTACGAGCAGTACTTC. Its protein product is CASSSGFRYEQYF.

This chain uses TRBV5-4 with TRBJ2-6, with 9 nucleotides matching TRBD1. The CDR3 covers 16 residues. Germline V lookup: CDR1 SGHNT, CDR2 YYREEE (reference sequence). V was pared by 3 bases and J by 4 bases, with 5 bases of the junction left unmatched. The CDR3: CASSSGTGLGANVLTF. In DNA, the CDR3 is TGTGCCAGCAGCTCCGGGACAGGGTTAGGGGCCAACGTCCTGACTTTC.

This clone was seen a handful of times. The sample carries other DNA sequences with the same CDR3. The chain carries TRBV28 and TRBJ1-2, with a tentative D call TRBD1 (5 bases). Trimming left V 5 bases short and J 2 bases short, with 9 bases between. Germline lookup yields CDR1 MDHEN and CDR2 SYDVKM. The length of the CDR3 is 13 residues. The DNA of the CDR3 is TGTGCCAGCAGTCCACGGGGGAACTATGGCTACACCTTC. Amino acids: CASSPRGNYGYTF.

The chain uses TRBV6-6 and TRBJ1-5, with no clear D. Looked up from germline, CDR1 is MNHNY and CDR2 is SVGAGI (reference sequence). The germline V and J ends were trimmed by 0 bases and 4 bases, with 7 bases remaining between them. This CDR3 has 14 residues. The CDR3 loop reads CASSYSEGNQPQHF. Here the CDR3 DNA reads TGTGCCAGCAGTTACTCGGAGGGTAATCAGCCCCAGCATTTT.

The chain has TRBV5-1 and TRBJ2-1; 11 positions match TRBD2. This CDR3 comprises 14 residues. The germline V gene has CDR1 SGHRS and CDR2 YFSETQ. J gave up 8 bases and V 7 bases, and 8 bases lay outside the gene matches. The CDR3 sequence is CASSTSGINDEQFF. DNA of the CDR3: TGCGCCAGCTCGACTAGCGGGATAAACGATGAGCAGTTCTTC.

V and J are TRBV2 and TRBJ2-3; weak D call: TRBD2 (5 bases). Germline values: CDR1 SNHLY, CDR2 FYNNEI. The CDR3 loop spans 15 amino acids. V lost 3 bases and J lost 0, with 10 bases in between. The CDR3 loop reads CASSEAGSSTDTQYF. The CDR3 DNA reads TGTGCCAGCAGTGAGGCGGGTTCTAGCACAGATACGCAGTATTTT.